A selection of T cell receptor beta chains follows, all from one sample in a study of T cell responses to AZD1222 COVID-19 vaccine. TCRdb keeps only in-frame clones here, not all; method: immunoSEQ multiplex PCR. The sample contains 100,000 to 150,000 clones, 75% to 95% of which appear only once. Material: peripheral blood, obtained 28 days after the second dose of the MenACWY control vaccine. These receptors all stem from an adult who received the MenACWY meningococcal vaccine as a control. The CDR3 runs from the conserved cysteine through the conserved F or W. The D gene is left open where the match is weak. Rows give clone size only sometimes, using once, few, many, or a class for an expanded clone.

>TRBJ2-7|.|TRBV19|15|.
CASRTDGLGDYEQYF
TGTGCCAGTAGGACAGATGGGCTAGGTGACTACGAGCAGTACTTC
>TRBJ1-1|TRBD1|TRBV19|15|.
CASSIDRQGRTEAFF
TGTGCCAGTAGTATAGATAGACAGGGGAGGACTGAAGCTTTCTTT
>TRBJ1-1|TRBD1|TRBV6-2/TRBV6-3|13|.
CASSRTGLTEAFF
TGTGCCAGCAGTAGGACAGGGCTCACTGAAGCTTTCTTT
>TRBJ2-1|TRBD2|TRBV18|19|.
CASSPPFGQRESRYNEQFF
TGTGCCAGCTCACCACCTTTTGGGCAGCGGGAGAGCAGATACAATGAGCAGTTCTTC
>TRBJ2-4|TRBD1|TRBV18|12|.
CASPGQKNIQYF
TGTGCCAGCCCGGGACAGAAAAACATTCAGTACTTC
>TRBJ1-3|.|TRBV19|13|.
CASGRGSGNTIYF
TGTGCCAGCGGGAGGGGCTCTGGAAACACCATATATTTT
>TRBJ2-5|.|TRBV5-1|15|.
CASSLGGSSPETQYF
TGCGCCAGCAGCTTGGGAGGGAGTTCCCCCGAGACCCAGTACTTC
>TRBJ1-5|.|TRBV7-2|14|few
CASSLEAGGQPQHF
TGTGCCAGCAGCTTAGAGGCAGGAGGCCAGCCCCAGCATTTT
>TRBJ2-3|.|TRBV5-1|17|.
CASSLTLVGGSTDTQYF
TGCGCCAGCAGCTTAACTTTAGTAGGGGGGAGCACAGATACGCAGTATTTT
>TRBJ1-2|.|TRBV5-3|13|.
CARSFGYFVGYTF
TGTGCCAGAAGCTTCGGTTATTTCGTAGGCTACACCTTC
>TRBJ2-5|.|TRBV2|12|.
CASSDYRETQYF
TGTGCCAGCAGTGATTACCGAGAGACCCAGTACTTC
>TRBJ2-2|.|TRBV18|13|.
CASSPRSTGELFF
TGTGCCAGCTCACCACGATCCACCGGGGAGCTGTTTTTT
>TRBJ2-6|.|TRBV4-1|14|.
CASSPNSGANVLTF
TGCGCCAGCAGCCCTAACTCTGGGGCCAACGTCCTGACTTTC
>TRBJ1-3|.|TRBV7-9|12|.
CASTQTGNTIYF
TGTGCCAGCACCCAAACTGGAAACACCATATATTTT
>TRBJ1-2|.|TRBV9|13|.
CASSVVPGLGYTF
TGTGCCAGCAGCGTAGTACCGGGGTTGGGCTACACCTTC
>TRBJ2-2|.|TRBV15|12|.
CATSLGTGELFF
TGTGCCACCTCTTTGGGTACCGGGGAGCTGTTTTTT
>TRBJ2-2|TRBD1|TRBV25-1|17|once
CASSEWGQGANTGELFF
TGTGCCAGCAGTGAATGGGGACAGGGGGCGAACACCGGGGAGCTGTTTTTT
>TRBJ1-5|.|TRBV19|15|.
CASSIYSWGNQPQHF
TGTGCCAGTAGTATATATTCCTGGGGCAATCAGCCCCAGCATTTT
>TRBJ2-1|TRBD1|TRBV2|15|.
CASGGTGGRYNEQFF
TGTGCCAGCGGCGGGACAGGGGGCAGGTACAATGAGCAGTTCTTC
>TRBJ1-5|.|TRBV7-7|16|.
CASSVLRGSSNQPQHF
TGTGCCAGCAGCGTGCTACGGGGTAGTAGCAATCAGCCCCAGCATTTT
>TRBJ2-3|.|TRBV19|15|.
CASSMDRLSTDTQYF
TGTGCCAGTAGTATGGACAGACTTAGCACAGATACGCAGTATTTT
>TRBJ1-3|.|TRBV7-6|15|.
CASSSPDNSGNTIYF
TGTGCCAGCAGCTCACCGGACAACTCTGGAAACACCATATATTTT
>TRBJ1-2|.|TRBV2|16|.
CASRKNSGAGNYGYTF
TGTGCCAGCAGAAAAAACAGTGGGGCCGGTAACTATGGCTACACCTTC
>TRBJ2-7|TRBD2|TRBV5-4|17|.
CASSPGRGGGKEAEQYF
TGTGCCAGCAGTCCCGGGAGGGGAGGAGGCAAGGAGGCCGAGCAGTACTTC
>TRBJ1-1|.|TRBV15|13|.
CATSAGLNTEAFF
TGTGCCACCAGCGCAGGATTGAACACTGAAGCTTTCTTT
>TRBJ2-3|TRBD1|TRBV11-2|16|.
CASSSSGQGATDTQYF
TGTGCCAGCAGCTCGTCAGGACAGGGTGCTACAGATACGCAGTATTTT
>TRBJ1-6|.|TRBV2|12|.
CASSTHDSPLHF
TGTGCCAGCAGTACCCACGATTCACCCCTCCACTTT
>TRBJ2-3|.|TRBV6-5|15|.
CASSPWLQWGNTQYF
TGTGCCAGCAGTCCATGGCTACAATGGGGAAATACGCAGTATTTT
>TRBJ2-7|.|TRBV6-5|12|.
CATMADSYEQYF
TGTGCCACCATGGCAGACTCCTACGAGCAGTACTTC
>TRBJ1-1|TRBD1|TRBV6-6|15|.
CASSWGQAGNTEAFF
TGTGCCAGCAGTTGGGGACAGGCGGGGAACACTGAAGCTTTCTTT
>TRBJ2-3|.|TRBV24-1|18|.
CATPGIGRTRKATDTQYF
TGTGCCACCCCGGGGATTGGCCGCACTCGTAAGGCCACAGATACGCAGTATTTT
>TRBJ2-3|TRBD1|TRBV9|15|.
CASSARDRGPDTQYF
TGTGCCAGCAGCGCCCGGGACAGGGGCCCAGATACGCAGTATTTT
>TRBJ1-1|.|TRBV28|16|.
CASSFYAGPMNTEAFF
TGTGCCAGCAGTTTCTACGCAGGGCCTATGAACACTGAAGCTTTCTTT
>TRBJ1-4|TRBD1|TRBV3-1/TRBV3-2|16|.
CASSQDPGQGNEKLFF
TGTGCCAGCAGCCAAGACCCGGGACAGGGAAATGAAAAACTGTTTTTT
>TRBJ2-6|TRBD2|TRBV7-2|19|.
CASSLERSGGASGANVLTF
TGTGCCAGCAGCTTAGAACGGAGCGGGGGGGCCTCTGGGGCCAACGTCCTGACTTTC
>TRBJ1-6|.|TRBV5-4|13|.
CASSLGPNSPLHF
TGTGCCAGCAGCTTAGGACCAAATTCACCCCTCCACTTT
>TRBJ1-6|.|TRBV27|13|.
CASSGAYNSPLHF
TGTGCCAGCTCCGGAGCCTATAATTCACCCCTCCACTTT
>TRBJ1-5|.|TRBV10-2|16|few
CASSEQESYSNQPQHF
TGCGCCAGCAGTGAACAGGAAAGTTATAGCAATCAGCCCCAGCATTTT
>TRBJ1-1|.|TRBV6-4|15|.
CASSDSPGMNTEAFF
TGTGCCAGCAGTGACTCGCCGGGGATGAACACTGAAGCTTTCTTT
>TRBJ2-7|TRBD1|TRBV5-6|13|.
CASTLQGTYEQYF
TGTGCCAGCACCCTACAGGGGACCTACGAGCAGTACTTC
>TRBJ2-1|.|TRBV25-1|13|.
CASSEFFYNEQFF
TGTGCCAGCAGTGAATTCTTTTACAATGAGCAGTTCTTC
>TRBJ2-2|TRBD1|TRBV9|15|.
CASSVGQGLTGELFF
TGTGCCAGCAGCGTTGGACAGGGGTTGACCGGGGAGCTGTTTTTT
>TRBJ2-2|TRBD1|TRBV19|16|.
CASTQQGQGAYGELFF
TGTGCCAGTACTCAACAGGGACAGGGGGCTTACGGGGAGCTGTTTTTT
>TRBJ1-2|.|TRBV3-1/TRBV3-2|13|.
CASTVLGRYGYTF
TGTGCCAGCACAGTTTTGGGCAGATATGGCTACACCTTC
>TRBJ2-6|TRBD2|TRBV7-6|17|.
CASSLLAGGSGANVLTF
TGTGCCAGCAGCTTACTAGCGGGAGGATCCGGGGCCAACGTCCTGACTTTC
>TRBJ1-4|.|TRBV7-6|15|.
CASSANQGWDEKLFF
TGTGCCAGCAGCGCCAACCAGGGGTGGGACGAAAAACTGTTTTTT
>TRBJ2-7|.|TRBV5-6|15|once
CASSQRLSAVYEQYF
TGTGCCAGCAGTCAAAGACTGTCGGCGGTCTACGAGCAGTACTTC
>TRBJ1-2|TRBD1|TRBV13|13|.
CASSLNRGYGYTF
TGTGCCAGCAGCTTAAACAGGGGGTATGGCTACACCTTC
>TRBJ2-5|TRBD2|TRBV7-9|17|.
CASSLGGLAGVQETQYF
TGTGCCAGCAGCTTAGGCGGACTAGCGGGGGTGCAAGAGACCCAGTACTTC
>TRBJ2-1|TRBD1|TRBV28|15|.
CASSLQGASYNEQFF
TGTGCCAGCAGTTTACAGGGGGCCTCCTACAATGAGCAGTTCTTC
>TRBJ1-6|.|TRBV5-4|15|.
CASSIRTANNSPLHF
TGTGCCAGCAGTATTAGGACAGCGAATAATTCACCCCTCCACTTT
>TRBJ1-2|.|TRBV5-5|12|.
CASSPEVSGYTF
TGTGCCAGCAGCCCAGAAGTAAGCGGCTACACCTTC
>TRBJ2-7|.|TRBV6-6|15|.
CASSYSIPRDYEQYF
TGTGCCAGCAGTTACTCGATCCCCAGAGACTACGAGCAGTACTTC
>TRBJ2-3|TRBD1|TRBV6-2/TRBV6-3|15|.
CASSYTGQGAGTQYF
TGTGCCAGCAGTTACACGGGGCAGGGGGCTGGCACGCAGTATTTT